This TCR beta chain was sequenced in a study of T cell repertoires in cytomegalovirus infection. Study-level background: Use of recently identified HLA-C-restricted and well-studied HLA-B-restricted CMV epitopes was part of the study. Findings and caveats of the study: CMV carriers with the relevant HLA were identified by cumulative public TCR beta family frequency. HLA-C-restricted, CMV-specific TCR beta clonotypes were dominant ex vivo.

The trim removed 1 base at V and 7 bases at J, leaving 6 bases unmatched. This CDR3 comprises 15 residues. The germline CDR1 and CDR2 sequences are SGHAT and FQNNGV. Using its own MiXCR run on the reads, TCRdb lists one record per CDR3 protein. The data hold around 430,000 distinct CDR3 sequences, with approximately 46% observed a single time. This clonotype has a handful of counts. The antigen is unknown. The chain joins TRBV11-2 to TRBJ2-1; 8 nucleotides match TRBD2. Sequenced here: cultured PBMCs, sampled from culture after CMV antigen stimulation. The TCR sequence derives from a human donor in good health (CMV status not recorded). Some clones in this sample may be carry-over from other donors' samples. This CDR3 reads CASSLAGGFRNEQFF. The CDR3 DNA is TGTGCCAGCAGCTTAGCGGGAGGGTTCAGAAATGAGCAGTTCTTC.